One and the same sample provided the 14 T cell receptor beta chains below, sequenced in a study of T cell responses to AZD1222 COVID-19 vaccine. Only in-frame clones appear in the TCRdb table, and some are missing; sequencing was by immunoSEQ multiplex PCR. The sample holds about 150,000 clones; about 81% are singletons and the top ten take roughly 4.5%. Sequenced here: peripheral blood, sampled on day 0 of MenACWY control vaccination. The source is an adult in good health.

The chain combines TRBV14 with TRBJ2-7; 7 bases line up with TRBD1. The CDR3 is 15 residues long. From germline, CDR1 is SGHDN and CDR2 FVKESK. With V trimmed by 1 base and J by 4 bases, 7 bases remained unmatched. CDR3 bases: TGTGCCAGCAGCCAAGTCCAGGGGGTGGCATACGAGCAGTACTTC. Residues: CASSQVQGVAYEQYF.

V and J are TRBV19 and TRBJ2-1, with D uncertain. Germline V CDR1 and CDR2: LNHDA, SQIVND (reference sequence). With 1 base removed from V and 0 bases from J, the gap between germline ends came to 4 bases. The CDR3 is 14 amino acids. The CDR3 sequence: CASSIGGSYNEQFF. For the CDR3, the DNA is TGTGCCAGTAGTATAGGGGGCTCCTACAATGAGCAGTTCTTC.

The rearrangement links TRBV18 to TRBJ2-2; 10 bases agree with TRBD1. Germline CDR1 is KGHSH and CDR2 is LQKENI. The ends lost 3 bases at V and 7 bases at J; junction bases unmatched: 8. The CDR3 runs to 16 residues. The DNA for the CDR3 is TGTGCCAGCTCACCTCGACAGGGGGCGGTTATCGGGGAGCTGTTTTTT. Translation: CASSPRQGAVIGELFF.

Details on this clone: At one boundary the junction diverges from the germline segment, which might be a read error. The chain carries TRBV5-1 and TRBJ1-6; possible D gene TRBD1, 5 bases. The CDR3 is 15 residues long. Germline V gives CDR1 SGHRS, CDR2 YFSETQ. CDR3 in amino acids: CVSSTRDDANSPLHF. In nucleotides, the CDR3 is TGCGTCAGCAGCACCCGGGACGACGCTAATTCACCCCTCCACTTT.

The chain links TRBV7-3 to TRBJ2-2, with TRBD1 identical over 11 bases. The ends lost 3 bases at V and 4 bases at J; junction bases unmatched: 4. This CDR3 comprises 16 residues. Germline loops: CDR1 SGHTA, CDR2 FQGTGA. DNA for the CDR3: TGTGCCAGCAGCTTGGGACAGGGGGGAGGCACCGGGGAGCTGTTTTTT. Protein product: CASSLGQGGGTGELFF.

V is TRBV3-1 (or the pseudogene TRBV3-2) and J is TRBJ2-7; a possible D gene is TRBD2 (6 bases). Germline-derived CDR1 and CDR2 are LGHDT and YNNKEL (reference sequence). Trimming took 6 bases from V and 4 from J, leaving 16 bases between them. The CDR3 extends over 14 amino acids. The CDR3 here is CASSGTPEGYEQYF. CDR3 nucleotide sequence: TGTGCCAGCAGTGGGACCCCGGAGGGGTACGAGCAGTACTTC.

The CDR3 reads CASSESPGPGYGYTF. The DNA of the CDR3 is TGTGCCAGCAGTGAATCACCGGGTCCAGGCTATGGCTACACCTTC. The V call is TRBV2, the J call TRBJ1-2, with D unclear. The V end was cut by 2 bases, the J end by 4 bases, with 14 bases between. The CDR3 sequence is 15 residues long. Germline V gene sequence: CDR1 SNHLY, CDR2 FYNNEI.

V is TRBV7-9 and J is TRBJ2-1; maybe TRBD2 (5 bases). Germline values: CDR1 SEHNR, CDR2 FQNEAQ (reference sequence). V was shortened by 2 bases and J by 0 bases, with 17 bases between the two germline ends. The CDR3 covers 18 residues. This CDR3 is CASSLKTPGSSSYNEQFF. DNA for the CDR3: TGTGCCAGCAGCTTAAAGACCCCGGGGAGCAGCTCCTACAATGAGCAGTTCTTC.

V is TRBV7-2 and J is TRBJ2-7; D remains ambiguous. CDR1 and CDR2 (germline): SGHTA, FQGNSA. Trimming stripped 4 bases from V and 1 base from J, with 14 bases between. This CDR3 has 15 amino acids. In DNA form, the CDR3 reads TGTGCCAGCAGCTCAGACCGACGATCGTCCTACGAGCAGTACTTC. Protein: CASSSDRRSSYEQYF. The full variable domain, its missing parts supplied by reference TRBV7-2 and TRBJ2-7, is GAGVSQSPSNKVTEKGKDVELRCDPISGHTALYWYRQSLGQGLEFLIYFQGNSAPDKSGLPSDRFSAERTGGSVSTLTIQRTQQEDSAVYLCASSSDRRSSYEQYFGPGTRLTVT.

The V call is TRBV5-1, the J call TRBJ2-5; 10 positions match TRBD1. Per the germline V gene, CDR1 is SGHRS and CDR2 is YFSETQ. After removal of 4 bases from V and 4 bases from J, the junction contained 7 bases not matched to a gene. The CDR3 consists of 15 residues. Here the CDR3 reads CASSVTGTGAETQYF. Here the CDR3 DNA reads TGCGCCAGCAGCGTCACCGGGACAGGGGCAGAGACCCAGTACTTC.

Note on this clone: The sample has other DNA sequences that encode this CDR3 too. The genes are TRBV30 and TRBJ1-3; D unresolved. Trimming took off 2 bases at V and 1 base at J, with 6 bases between the two ends. Germline V gene data show CDR1 as GTSNPN and CDR2 as SVGIG (reference sequence). The length of the CDR3 is 13 residues. As DNA, the CDR3 is TGTGCCTGGAGTCGTTTTTCTGGAAACACCATATATTTT. It encodes CAWSRFSGNTIYF.

This chain uses TRBV3-1 (or the pseudogene TRBV3-2) with TRBJ1-1; 9 bases agree with TRBD1. V gave up 4 bases and J gave up 6 bases; unmatched junction bases: 6. The germline V gene encodes CDR1 LGHDT and CDR2 YNNKEL (reference sequence). The CDR3 loop spans 14 amino acids. CDR3 DNA sequence: TGTGCCAGCAGCCGCCGGACAGGGGAGGCTGAAGCTTTCTTT. Its translation: CASSRRTGEAEAFF.

The chain joins TRBV23-1 to TRBJ1-3; tentative D call: TRBD1 (6 bases). TRBV23-1 is sorted into the ORF group, with uncertain function. The CDR3 extends over 16 amino acids. Between the trimmed V and J ends, which lost 8 bases and 4 bases, there was a span of 21 bases. The CDR3 here is CASPGAHTFNGNTIYF. CDR3 DNA sequence: TGCGCCAGCCCGGGGGCCCACACCTTCAACGGAAACACCATATATTTT.

This chain uses TRBV2 with TRBJ2-4; the D is unclear. Germline V gene sequence: CDR1 SNHLY, CDR2 FYNNEI. The CDR3 loop spans 11 amino acids. V shed 8 bases and J shed 6 bases, with 8 bases lying between them. CDR3 sequence reads: CASSSGNIQYF. The CDR3 bases are TGTGCCAGCTCGTCCGGAAACATTCAGTACTTC.